This T cell receptor (beta chain) was identified during a study of blood T cell repertoires in COVID-19. Study in general: COVID-19 samples collected from the United States, Italy and Spain covered acute and convalescent phases. PBMCs, B-cell-depleted T cells, or T cells provided the cDNA or gDNA that made up the material.

CDR3 length equals 14 residues. J was trimmed by 2 bases and V by 11 bases; bases with no gene match: 11. CDR1 and CDR2 from the germline V gene are MNHEY and SVGAGI. In the original workflow: Reference gene primer amplification gave estimated nucleated cell counts. Profiled with immunoSEQ multiplex PCR; TCRdb holds only in-frame clones, not every one. Clonal size and the V and J genes are those of that table, whereas D and trimming came from the DNA. Of 120,000 or so clones in the sample, more than 65% were seen once. The sample was peripheral blood. This clonotype originated in a woman aged 80 or older with acute or convalescent COVID-19. The chain has TRBV6-5 and TRBJ2-7, with 8 bases fitting TRBD2. CDR3 coding DNA: TGTGCCGCCTATGCTAGCGGGCACCCCTACGAGCAGTACTTC. Its protein is CAAYASGHPYEQYF.